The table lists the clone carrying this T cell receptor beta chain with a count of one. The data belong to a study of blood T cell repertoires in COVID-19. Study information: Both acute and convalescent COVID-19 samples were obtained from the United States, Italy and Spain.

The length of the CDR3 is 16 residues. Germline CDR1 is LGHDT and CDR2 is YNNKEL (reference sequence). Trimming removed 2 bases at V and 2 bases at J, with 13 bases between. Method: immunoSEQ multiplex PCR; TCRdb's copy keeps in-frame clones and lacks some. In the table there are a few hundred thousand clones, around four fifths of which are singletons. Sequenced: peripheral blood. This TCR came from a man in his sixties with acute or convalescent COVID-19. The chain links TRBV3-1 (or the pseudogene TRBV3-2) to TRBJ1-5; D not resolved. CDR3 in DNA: TGTGCCAGCAGCCAAAACCGGGGTTTCGGCAATCAGCCCCAGCATTTT. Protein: CASSQNRGFGNQPQHF.